This paragraph covers one T cell receptor (beta chain) sequence. The data were taken from a study of blood T cell repertoires in COVID-19. Study-wide background: The study drew acute and convalescent COVID-19 samples from the United States, Italy and Spain.

Repertoires were generated with immunoSEQ multiplex PCR, while TCRdb's copy carries only in-frame clones and drops some. The table lists around 700,000 clones, approximately 90% of them singletons. The germline V gene encodes CDR1 MNHNS and CDR2 SASEGT. The CDR3 contains 18 residues. V shed 4 bases, J shed 3 bases, and the junction held 14 bases outside the gene matches. The genes are TRBV6-1 and TRBJ2-3; the match to TRBD2 covers 9 bases. This clonotype was obtained from a woman between 18 and 29 years old with acute or convalescent COVID-19. The sample was peripheral blood. The CDR3 reads CASSASRLLTSGTDTQYF. In DNA form, the CDR3 reads TGTGCCAGCAGTGCCTCCCGCCTGCTCACTAGCGGGACAGATACGCAGTATTTT.